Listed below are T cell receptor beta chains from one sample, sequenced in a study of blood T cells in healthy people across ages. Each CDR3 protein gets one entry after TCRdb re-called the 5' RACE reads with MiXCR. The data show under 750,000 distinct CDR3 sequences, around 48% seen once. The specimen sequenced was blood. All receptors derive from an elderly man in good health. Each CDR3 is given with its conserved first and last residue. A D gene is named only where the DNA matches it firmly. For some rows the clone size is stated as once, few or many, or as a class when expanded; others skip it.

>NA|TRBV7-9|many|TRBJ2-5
TGTGCCAGCAGCTTAGGGTTATCGGAAGGGAAGACCCAGTACTTC
CASSLGLSEGKTQYF
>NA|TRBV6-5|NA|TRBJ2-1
TGTGCCAGCAGATCACAGGGCCGCAATGAGCAGTTCTTC
CASRSQGRNEQFF
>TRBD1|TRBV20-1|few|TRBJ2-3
TGCAGTGCTTACCGGGACAGGGACGGGAGCACAGATACGCAGTATTTT
CSAYRDRDGSTDTQYF
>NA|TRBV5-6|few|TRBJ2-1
TGTGCCAGCGGTCTCAGGGAACACTCCTACAATGAGCAGTTCTTC
CASGLREHSYNEQFF
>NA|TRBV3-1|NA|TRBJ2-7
TGTGCCAGCAGCCAATACGTGAGCTCCTACGAGCAGTACTTC
CASSQYVSSYEQYF
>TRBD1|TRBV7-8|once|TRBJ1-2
TGTGCCAGCAGCCAGCGCGGGAGACAGGGGGTTGGTGGCTACACCTTC
CASSQRGRQGVGGYTF
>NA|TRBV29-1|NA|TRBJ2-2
TGCAGCGTTGATTCCGGGATGCACGGGGAGCTGTTTTTT
CSVDSGMHGELFF
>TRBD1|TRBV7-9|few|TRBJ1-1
TGTGCCAGCAGCTTCGGGACAGAGGACACTGAAGCTTTCTTT
CASSFGTEDTEAFF
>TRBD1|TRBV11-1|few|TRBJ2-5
TGTGCCAGCAGCTCCGGGACAGGGATATTCCAAGAGACCCAGTACTTC
CASSSGTGIFQETQYF
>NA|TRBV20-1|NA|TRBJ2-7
TGCAGTGCTCGCCCGTCAGGGGTTGTGTCCTACGAGCAGTACTTC
CSARPSGVVSYEQYF
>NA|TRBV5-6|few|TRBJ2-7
TGTGCCAGCAGCTTGAACAGGCATTCCTACGAGCAGTACTTC
CASSLNRHSYEQYF
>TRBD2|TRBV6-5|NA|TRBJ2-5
TGTGCCAGTAGTTACTCGAGTACTAGCGGGACCAACAATGAGCAGTACTTC
CASSYSSTSGTNNEQYF
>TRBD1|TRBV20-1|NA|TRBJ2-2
TGCAGTGCTAGACCCCAGGGGGCTTTCGACACCGGGGAGCTGTTTTTT
CSARPQGAFDTGELFF
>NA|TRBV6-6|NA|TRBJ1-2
TGTGCCAGCAGGACCGTATCCAACTATGGCTACACCTTC
CASRTVSNYGYTF
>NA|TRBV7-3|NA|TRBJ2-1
TGTGCCAGCAGCTTAAATCCTGGCGGCCGCGAGGATGAGCAGTTCTTC
CASSLNPGGREDEQFF
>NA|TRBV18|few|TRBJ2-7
TGTGCCAGCTCACTTCTACAGGGATACGAGCAGTACTTC
CASSLLQGYEQYF
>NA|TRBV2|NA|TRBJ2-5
TGTGCCACCTCACAGGGCGCGGAGACCCAGTACTTC
CATSQGAETQYF
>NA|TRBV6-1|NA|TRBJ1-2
TGTGCCAGCAGTGAACGTTCGGCAGGGGATGGCTACACCTTC
CASSERSAGDGYTF
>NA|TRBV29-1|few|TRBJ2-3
TGCAGCGTTGCCCCACTAGACCGGCAGCAGTATTTT
CSVAPLDRQQYF
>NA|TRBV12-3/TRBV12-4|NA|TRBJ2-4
TGTGCCAGCAGTTTTGGGACAGCCAAAAACATTCAGTACTTC
CASSFGTAKNIQYF
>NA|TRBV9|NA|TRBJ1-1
TGTGCCAGCAGCCCCCGGACATCTACTCCGGGGAACACTGAAGCTTTCTTT
CASSPRTSTPGNTEAFF
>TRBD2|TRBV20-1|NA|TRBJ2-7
TGCAGGGCTAGACTGGGGGGGAACTCCTACGAGCAGTACTTC
CRARLGGNSYEQYF
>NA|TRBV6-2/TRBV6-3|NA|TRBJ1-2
TGTGCCAGCAGTCCGGCTAGGGACGCCTATGGCTACACCTTC
CASSPARDAYGYTF
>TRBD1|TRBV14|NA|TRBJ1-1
TGTGCCAGCAGCTCGGGGACAGGCTCGAACACTGAAGCTTTCTTT
CASSSGTGSNTEAFF
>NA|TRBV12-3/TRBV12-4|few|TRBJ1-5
TGTGCCAGCAGTTTTGGGGGGGGGACCCAGCCCCAGCATTTT
CASSFGGGTQPQHF
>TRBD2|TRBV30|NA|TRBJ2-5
TGTGCCTGGAGTGTACTCGGGGGGACCTCCCAAGAGACCCAGTACTTC
CAWSVLGGTSQETQYF
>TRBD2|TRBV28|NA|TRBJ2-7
TGTGCCAGCACTAACTCGGCTAGCGGAACCTACGAGCAGTACTTC
CASTNSASGTYEQYF
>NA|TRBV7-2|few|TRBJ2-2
TGTGCCAGCAACAGACAGAGTACCGGGGAGCTGTTTTTT
CASNRQSTGELFF
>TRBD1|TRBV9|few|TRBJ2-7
TGTGCCAGCAGCGTCACCGGGACAGGGGCGCCCGAGCAGTACTTC
CASSVTGTGAPEQYF
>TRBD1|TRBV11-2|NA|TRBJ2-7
TGTGCCAGCAGCCCGGCTGGGACAGGGTTATACGAGCAGTACTTC
CASSPAGTGLYEQYF
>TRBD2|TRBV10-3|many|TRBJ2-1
TGTGCCATCAGGGGGACTAGCGGCTACAATGAGCAGTTCTTC
CAIRGTSGYNEQFF
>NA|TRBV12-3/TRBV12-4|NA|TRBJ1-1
TGTGCCAGCAACCCAGGAGGAGGGTGGCGCGCCGCTGAAGCTTTCTTT
CASNPGGGWRAAEAFF
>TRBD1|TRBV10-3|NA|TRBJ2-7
TGTGCCATCAGTCGGACAGGGGGATTCGAAAGGGAGCAGTACTTC
CAISRTGGFEREQYF
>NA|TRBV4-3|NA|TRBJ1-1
TGCGCCAGCAGCCAAGATCTGGCTTTGAACACTGAAGCTTTCTTT
CASSQDLALNTEAFF
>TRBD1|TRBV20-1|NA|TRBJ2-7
TGCAGTGCTAGATCCTTAGCCGGGACAGGGGGCGAGCAGTACTTC
CSARSLAGTGGEQYF
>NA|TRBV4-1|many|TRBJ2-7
TGCGCCAGCAGCCCAAGTCAGGTGGCGCGATACGAGCAGTACTTC
CASSPSQVARYEQYF
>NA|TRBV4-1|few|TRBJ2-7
TGCGCCAGCAGTCAAAGGTCGGGACCGACCCTCGGAGAGCAGTACTTC
CASSQRSGPTLGEQYF
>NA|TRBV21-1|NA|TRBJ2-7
TGTGCCAGCAGCATTTTAAAAGGAGAATCCGTCAGCGGAGTCTACGAGCAGTACTTC
CASSILKGESVSGVYEQYF
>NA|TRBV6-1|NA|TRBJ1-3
TGTGCCAGCAGTGAAGTTACAGGAGGCTCTGGAAACACCATATATTTT
CASSEVTGGSGNTIYF
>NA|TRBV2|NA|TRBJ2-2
TGTGCCAGCAGCCGTCCCGGGACATCGACCGGGGAGCTGTTTTTT
CASSRPGTSTGELFF
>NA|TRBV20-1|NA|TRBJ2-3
TGCAGTGCACCGGACGGGTTCACAGATACGCAGTATTTT
CSAPDGFTDTQYF